The clone carrying this T cell receptor beta chain was recorded a few times. The antigen is not known. The data belong to a study of regulatory T cells in long-lasting Graves disease. As to time point: newly diagnosed GD, antithyroid drugs for less than 3 months. PBMC-extracted RNA yielded the TCR library. According to the study, TCR beta libraries were built with iRepertoire HTBI primers and CDR3-region Arm-PCR. TCRdb reprocessed the multiplex PCR reads with MiXCR, giving one entry per CDR3 protein. The sample has 450,000 to 650,000 distinct CDR3 sequences; roughly 15% are singletons. General study findings and limits: Study was limited to peripheral blood, excluding thyroid tissue.

V shed 8 bases and J 3 bases; nucleotides not matched to a gene: 16. The CDR3 has 17 residues. Germline V gene sequence: CDR1 KGHSH, CDR2 LQKENI. These data were also reused for a study on T cells in Graves' hyperthyroidism and ophthalmopathy.

The source of this sequence is a woman aged 35-60 years with Graves disease. The sequencing used peripheral blood mononuclear cells (PBMCs), collected at new diagnosis, from a patient treated with antithyroid drugs. The rearrangement links TRBV18 to TRBJ2-3; TRBD2 agrees at 8 bases. This chain's CDR3 is CASTAANPGGSTDTQYF. In DNA form, the CDR3 reads TGTGCCAGCACGGCGGCGAACCCGGGGGGGAGTACAGATACGCAGTATTTT. Together with reference TRBV18 and TRBJ2-3, the CDR3 gives the full variable domain: NAGVMQNPRHLVRRRGQEARLRCSPMKGHSHVYWYRQLPEEGLKFMVYLQKENIIDESGMPKERFSAEFPKEGPSILRIQQVVRGDSAAYFCASTAANPGGSTDTQYFGPGTRLTVL.